This entry describes one T cell receptor beta chain. This clone was seen a single time. The clone's antigen remains unknown. Base qualities are missing; no much larger clone stands one base away. What this sample's time point label stands for: week 5, during vaccination. Every vaccine dose consisted of 300 ug of a 20-mer mutant IDH1 peptide in Montanide, administered subcutaneously together with topical imiquimod. Donors had newly diagnosed WHO grade 3 or 4 IDH1-mutant astrocytomas with loss of nuclear ATRX. The samples were drawn from NOA16, a multicentre, single-arm, open-label phase I trial in Germany that tested a mutant IDH1 peptide vaccine in humans for the first time. Genomic DNA for TCRB sequencing was extracted from EDTA blood using the DNeasy Blood and Tissue Kit. The library came from the immunoSEQ multiplex PCR assay. Following the manufacturer's protocol, the hsTCRB Kit was used to amplify rearranged TCR beta chain sequences. TCRB libraries were sequenced on an Illumina MiSeq. The source study handled its data this way. The kit vendor's proprietary platform handled demultiplexing, trimming and gene mapping. TCRdb took over this immuneACCESS table, retaining in-frame rearrangements with V and J assigned. Such tables are incomplete; in checked studies, under half of the missing clones stem from an unresolved V gene, and the remainder is unexplained. V, J and clone size are those of that table, while D and trimming were read from the DNA. This sample is represented by 56,000 or so clones; roughly 78% of them were singletons. The top ten clonotypes cover about 2% of the sample.

The data are from a study of a mutant IDH1 vaccine in newly diagnosed glioma (dated by TCRdb to the early 2020s). Regarding the study in general: Patients were given eight vaccinations, in weeks 1, 3, 5, 7, 11, 15, 19 and 23, which matched visits V03 through V10. In the chemotherapy-containing groups, vaccination started alongside temozolomide cycles, whereas in patients who had radiotherapy alone it started 4-6 weeks after radiotherapy. Prior to enrollment, patients had been given standard therapy consisting of radiotherapy alone, temozolomide alone, or radiochemotherapy with temozolomide, with the combination given to most patients. Peripheral blood was drawn at six visits: V03 (baseline), V05, V07, V10, V12 and V13. Of the approximately 33 treated patients, around 60% were male and about 40% were female, and the mean age was roughly 40 years. Longitudinal TCRB deep sequencing was done for some 25 treated patients, wherever samples were available for exploratory analyses. General study outcomes and caveats: According to the authors, sample limitations meant that analyses of patient blood samples could not be reproduced. Immune responses induced by the vaccine were seen in approximately 93% of patients across multiple MHC alleles. Pseudoprogression appeared unrelated to alterations in the top peripheral T cell clonotypes detected by TCRB sequencing. Availability determined which PBMC samples were chosen for TCRB deep sequencing.

The source is a middle-aged woman with glioma. The material was PBMCs, obtained from a glioma patient whose treatment included an IDH1 peptide vaccine.

The CDR3 is CASGSQGGEETQYF. Here is the DNA: TGTGCTAGTGGTTCCCAGGGGGGGGAAGAGACCCAGTACTTC. The sequence links TRBV12-5 to TRBJ2-5; the D region may be TRBD1 or TRBD2, each matching 7 bases equally. V loses 4 bases, J loses 3 bases, and the germline ends lie 12 bases apart. CDR3 length: 14 amino acids, cysteine to phenylalanine. Kept here is only the CDR3 DNA, which spans 42 bases and is read in frame from base 1. Reading the germline V gene gives CDR1 LGHNT and CDR2 FRNRAP.